This T cell receptor (beta chain) is drawn from a study of blood T cell repertoires in COVID-19 (dated by TCRdb to the early 2020s). General notes on the study: Samples covering the acute and convalescent phases of COVID-19 were provided by collaborators in the United States, Italy and Spain. The prospective study material was composed of cDNA or gDNA derived from T cells, B-cell-depleted T cells, or PBMCs. Subjects who had been exposed to COVID-19, were actively infected with it, or had recovered from it provided the deeply sampled blood TCRbeta repertoires that made up the dataset. A freely available public database, intended as a resource for researchers studying the immune response to SARS-CoV-2, is where the repertoires were released. Samples were obtained from the ongoing ImmuneRACE study (first 160 participants) and from over 1,000 subjects provided by 6 global collaborators. The sample metadata nearly always contained a de-identified subject ID, COVID-19 status, age in years and sex. HLA class I and class II types, where available, came from metadata supplied by the sample provider rather than from assay-based typing.

Based on the germline V gene (reference sequence), the CDR1 and CDR2 sequences are LNHDA and SQIVND. V lost 5 bases and J lost 5 bases, and the count of bases not matched to a germline gene is 6. Including the terminal cysteine and phenylalanine, the CDR3 comprises 15 residues. The entry retains the CDR3 DNA only, 45 bases that are in frame from base 1. Summary of the overall study and its limitations: The quantity of clinical and demographic metadata differed by source and by participant and was supplied without curation.

The immunoSEQ Assay, a bias-controlled multiplex PCR, was used to amplify TCRbeta CDR3 regions from genomic DNA. From the authors' description of their analysis: Within the assay, amplification of reference gene primers was used to estimate how many nucleated cells each sample contained. To quantify the absolute abundance of each unique TCRbeta CDR3 rearrangement, sequence reads were collapsed and filtered. Productive Simpson clonality was computed per sample as the square root of Simpson's diversity index over productive rearrangements. TCRdb took this table from immuneACCESS and kept in-frame rearrangements with V and J called. Such tables lack part of the clones; where checked against another copy, unresolved V genes explain under half of the gap, and the rest is unexplained. The V and J calls and clone size are taken from that table; D and trimming were inferred from the DNA. The sample yields approximately 200,000 clones; about four fifths were counted once. In total, the top ten clones hold approximately 12% of the sample.

In the prospective study, participants were roughly 18 to 95 years old, resided in about 25 geographic areas of the United States, and were enrolled through a virtual design. In the prospective study, participants were assigned to cohorts based on the clinical history participants reported in a screening survey and a study questionnaire. Recovered participants in ImmuneRACE Cohort 3 were defined as having two consecutive negative NP/OP PCR tests, clearance from a healthcare professional, or resolution of symptoms. In the prospective study, mobile phlebotomists collected whole blood, serum and a nasopharyngeal or oropharyngeal swab from each participant. Prospective study participants could optionally give additional blood draws and questionnaires over a roughly two-month period. Before DNA extraction, blood samples from the prospective study were shipped at room temperature or frozen. This clone has a single count. Its binding antigen is unknown. Base qualities are not recorded, but no much larger clone differs from it by a single base.

The source is a man aged 40-49 years who had recovered from COVID-19. Sequencing was done on a sample of PBMCs or T cells enriched from blood (not recorded which). This receptor chain uses TRBV19 and TRBJ1-4; TRBD1 aligns with 9 central bases. The CDR3 reads CASSFQTGGNEKLFF. The DNA sequence is given as TGTGCCAGTAGTTTTCAGACAGGGGGAAATGAAAAACTGTTTTTT.